These T cell receptor beta chains were read from a single sample in a study of blood T cell repertoires in COVID-19. Repertoires were generated with immunoSEQ multiplex PCR, while TCRdb's copy carries only in-frame clones and drops some. The sample contains more than 75,000 clones, under 90% of which appear only once. The specimen was peripheral blood. These receptors all come from a woman aged 70-85 years with acute or convalescent COVID-19. The CDR3 runs from the conserved cysteine through the conserved F or W. D genes are given only for firm matches. For some rows the clone size is stated as once, few or many, or as a class when expanded; others skip it.

>.|.|TRBV19|TRBJ1-5
TGTGCCACCGGGGGGGGATATAGCAATCAGCCCCAGCATTTT
CATGGGYSNQPQHF
>.|TRBD1|TRBV28|TRBJ1-5
TGTGCCAGTTATCCGGGACAGGCCCTTTATAGCAATCAGCCCCAGCATTTT
CASYPGQALYSNQPQHF
>few|.|TRBV29-1|TRBJ2-1
TGCAGCGTCCCGGGGTTCTACAATGAGCAGTTCTTC
CSVPGFYNEQFF
>.|.|TRBV21-1|TRBJ1-2
TGTGCCAGCACGGGCTACACCTTC
CASTGYTF
>few|.|TRBV4-1|TRBJ2-5
TGCGCCAGCAGCCGGCTAGCGAACCAAGAGACCCAGTACTTC
CASSRLANQETQYF
>.|TRBD1|TRBV28|TRBJ1-3
TGTGCCAGCAGTTTATACGCGACAGGGGTACATCTCCGACCTACTTCTGGAAACACCATATATTTT
CASSLYATGVHLRPTSGNTIYF
>.|TRBD2|TRBV7-2|TRBJ2-4
TGTGCCAGCAGCTTAGCGGGGAGTCTAGCGGGAGTGGGGAACATTCAGTACTTC
CASSLAGSLAGVGNIQYF
>.|.|TRBV4-3|TRBJ2-2
TGCGCCAGCAGCCCCTATGGTGAAGGGGGGAACACCGGGGAGCTGTTTTTT
CASSPYGEGGNTGELFF
>.|TRBD2|TRBV10-3|TRBJ2-2
TGTGCCATCAGTGAGCTGGGTAGCGGGGCTAGGGACACCGGGGAGCTGTTTTTT
CAISELGSGARDTGELFF
>.|.|TRBV2|TRBJ1-5
TGTGCCAGCAGGAGAGAACAGGGATTCAATCAGCCCCAGCATTTT
CASRREQGFNQPQHF
>.|.|TRBV5-1|TRBJ2-2
TGCGCCAGCAGCTTCCACGGCGGGGAGCTGTTTTTT
CASSFHGGELFF
>.|.|TRBV15|TRBJ2-5
TGTGCCACCAGCAGAGAAAGTACAGTACAAGGGACCCAGTACTTC
CATSRESTVQGTQYF
>.|.|TRBV5-4|TRBJ2-2
TGTGCCAGCAGCTTGCGGTCCGGGACTCACACCGGGGAGCTGTTTTTT
CASSLRSGTHTGELFF
>.|.|TRBV19|TRBJ1-5
TGTGCCAGTAGTATAGAGCGGCAGCCCCAGCATTTT
CASSIERQPQHF
>once|TRBD1|TRBV15|TRBJ2-3
TGTGCCACCAGCAGACCCGGGACAGGAGCCGCTACGCAGTATTTT
CATSRPGTGAATQYF